One T cell receptor beta chain is described in this entry. V lost 7 bases and J 2 bases, leaving 11 bases between the germline ends. The V gene's germline CDR1 is SNHLY and CDR2 FYNNEI. CDR3 length: 13 residues. Primed by a sample-barcoded 5' primer and a J-beta primer mix, a second PCR proceeded for 7 to 11 cycles. One entry per CDR3 protein, called by TCRdb with MiXCR from the 5' RACE reads. The table has 1.5 million to 1.9 million distinct CDR3 sequences, approximately 43% seen once. This sample is drawn from a study of blood T cells in healthy people across ages. Researchers report isolating at least 6.5 million PBMCs per sample.

The genes are TRBV2 and TRBJ1-1; no definite D call. The sample taken for sequencing was blood. This receptor was identified in a woman between 18 and 29 years old in good health. The CDR3 loop reads CASIKDANTEAFF. CDR3 DNA sequence: TGTGCCAGCATTAAGGACGCCAACACTGAAGCTTTCTTT.